The rows below give T cell receptor beta chains drawn from one sample of a study of T cells in Graves' hyperthyroidism and ophthalmopathy. MiXCR, applied by TCRdb to the multiplex PCR reads, yields one record per CDR3 protein. The sample has about 350,000 distinct CDR3 sequences, about 14% seen once. Specimen: blood. The receptors were gathered from a woman aged 25 to 39 with Graves' hyperthyroidism. Each CDR3 is given with its conserved first and last residue. The order of the fields is clone size, D gene, V gene, J gene, CDR3 DNA, CDR3 protein. A D gene is named only where the DNA matches it firmly. The size entry is marked missing in some rows and otherwise reads once, few, many or a size class.

abundance: .
d_gene: .
v_gene: TRBV20-1
j_gene: TRBJ1-4
CDR3nt: TGCAGTGCAAAACAAGATAATGAAAAACTGTTTTTT
CDR3aa: CSAKQDNEKLFF

abundance: .
d_gene: .
v_gene: TRBV5-6
j_gene: TRBJ2-6
CDR3nt: TGTGCCAGCGTCTCTGGGGCCAACGTCCTGACTTTC
CDR3aa: CASVSGANVLTF

abundance: many
d_gene: TRBD2
v_gene: TRBV28
j_gene: TRBJ2-5
CDR3nt: TGTGCCAGCAGTTTACCGACTAGCGGGTTGGAGACCCAGTACTTC
CDR3aa: CASSLPTSGLETQYF

abundance: .
d_gene: .
v_gene: TRBV3-1
j_gene: TRBJ2-1
CDR3nt: TGTGCCAGCAGCCCCCTGGAGGGATCCTACAATGAGCAGTTCTTC
CDR3aa: CASSPLEGSYNEQFF

abundance: many
d_gene: .
v_gene: TRBV2
j_gene: TRBJ2-2
CDR3nt: TGTGCCAGCAGTGACGGGATTTCAGGGGAGCTGTTTTTT
CDR3aa: CASSDGISGELFF

abundance: once
d_gene: .
v_gene: TRBV20-1
j_gene: TRBJ2-1
CDR3nt: TGCAGTGCTAGACGGACGGGGTGGGGGCGAACGTCCTACAATGAGCAGTTCTTC
CDR3aa: CSARRTGWGRTSYNEQFF

abundance: .
d_gene: TRBD2
v_gene: TRBV19
j_gene: TRBJ2-7
CDR3nt: TGTGCCAGATACACCTGGACTAGCGGGAGGGATGTGATCTACGAGCAGTACTTC
CDR3aa: CARYTWTSGRDVIYEQYF

abundance: few
d_gene: .
v_gene: TRBV11-2
j_gene: TRBJ2-3
CDR3nt: TGTGCCACCTCTGGGGGAACAGATACGCAGTATTTT
CDR3aa: CATSGGTDTQYF

abundance: many
d_gene: TRBD2
v_gene: TRBV6-5
j_gene: TRBJ2-1
CDR3nt: TGTGCCAGCAGTTACCTCGGCTGGGGGGGGGAGGGCCAGTACAATGAGCAGTTCTTC
CDR3aa: CASSYLGWGGEGQYNEQFF

abundance: .
d_gene: .
v_gene: TRBV18
j_gene: TRBJ1-4
CDR3nt: TGTGCCAGCTCACCAAGAGGGGAAAAACTGTTTTTT
CDR3aa: CASSPRGEKLFF

abundance: .
d_gene: .
v_gene: TRBV30
j_gene: TRBJ2-7
CDR3nt: TGTGCCTGGAGTCTTAAAACTGGGCAAACAAGTGTTGAGCAGTACTTC
CDR3aa: CAWSLKTGQTSVEQYF

abundance: .
d_gene: TRBD1
v_gene: TRBV5-6
j_gene: TRBJ2-3
CDR3nt: TGTGCCAGCAGCTCGAGACAGGGGCGATTAACAGATACGCAGTATTTT
CDR3aa: CASSSRQGRLTDTQYF

abundance: .
d_gene: .
v_gene: TRBV20-1
j_gene: TRBJ2-7
CDR3nt: TGCAGTGCTAGAGAACACTACGAGCAGTACTTC
CDR3aa: CSAREHYEQYF

abundance: many
d_gene: .
v_gene: TRBV12-3/TRBV12-4
j_gene: TRBJ2-5
CDR3nt: TGTGCCAGCAGTTTGGCCGGTCTCTTAGGAGAGACCCAGTACTTC
CDR3aa: CASSLAGLLGETQYF

abundance: many
d_gene: .
v_gene: TRBV20-1
j_gene: TRBJ2-5
CDR3nt: TGCAGTGCCGCTAGGGGTGTGGTACCCACCCGGTACCAAGAGACCCAGTACTTC
CDR3aa: CSAARGVVPTRYQETQYF

abundance: many
d_gene: .
v_gene: TRBV10-3
j_gene: TRBJ1-1
CDR3nt: TGTGCCATCAGTTCCCCACTGAACACTGAAGCTTTCTTT
CDR3aa: CAISSPLNTEAFF

abundance: many
d_gene: TRBD1
v_gene: TRBV11-2
j_gene: TRBJ2-6
CDR3nt: TGTGCCAGCAGGGGGACAGGGATTGGGGCCAACGTCCTGACTTTC
CDR3aa: CASRGTGIGANVLTF

abundance: many
d_gene: .
v_gene: TRBV28
j_gene: TRBJ2-1
CDR3nt: TGTGCCAGCCGACCGGGGGTGGGAAATGAGCAGTTCTTC
CDR3aa: CASRPGVGNEQFF

abundance: .
d_gene: .
v_gene: TRBV30
j_gene: TRBJ1-2
CDR3nt: TGTGCCTGCAGTGTAGACGCCCTTAACTATGGATACACCTTC
CDR3aa: CACSVDALNYGYTF

abundance: few
d_gene: TRBD1
v_gene: TRBV13
j_gene: TRBJ2-7
CDR3nt: TGTGCCAGCAGCCGCGCTTACAGGGGGCACGAGCAGTACTTC
CDR3aa: CASSRAYRGHEQYF

abundance: .
d_gene: .
v_gene: TRBV5-1
j_gene: TRBJ2-1
CDR3nt: TGCGCCAGCAGCTCATTGGGAGCGGACTACAATGAGCAGTTCTTC
CDR3aa: CASSSLGADYNEQFF

abundance: few
d_gene: TRBD1
v_gene: TRBV7-2
j_gene: TRBJ1-2
CDR3nt: TGTGCCAGCAGCTTAGAGCCTCAGACAGGGGGAGGCTACACCTTC
CDR3aa: CASSLEPQTGGGYTF

abundance: many
d_gene: TRBD1
v_gene: TRBV10-1
j_gene: TRBJ2-7
CDR3nt: TGCGCCAGCAGTGAGTCGCCGGGACAGTTCGGTGAGCAGTACTTC
CDR3aa: CASSESPGQFGEQYF

abundance: many
d_gene: .
v_gene: TRBV2
j_gene: TRBJ1-2
CDR3nt: TGTGCCAGCAGGGGAAACAGGCCCGGGCCTTATGGCTACACCTTC
CDR3aa: CASRGNRPGPYGYTF

abundance: many
d_gene: .
v_gene: TRBV6-1
j_gene: TRBJ1-5
CDR3nt: TGTGCCAGCAATGGGGGCAGCGAGGGCAATCAGCCCCAGCATTTT
CDR3aa: CASNGGSEGNQPQHF

abundance: many
d_gene: TRBD2
v_gene: TRBV7-2
j_gene: TRBJ2-3
CDR3nt: TGTGCCAGCAGCTTCGCGGGAGGATACACAGATACGCAGTATTTT
CDR3aa: CASSFAGGYTDTQYF

abundance: many
d_gene: .
v_gene: TRBV11-2
j_gene: TRBJ1-2
CDR3nt: TGTGCCAGCAGCCCCCCGCGGCGTCGAACCGACTACACCTTC
CDR3aa: CASSPPRRRTDYTF

abundance: few
d_gene: .
v_gene: TRBV7-2
j_gene: TRBJ2-7
CDR3nt: TGTGCCAGCAGCATCCCCGCGTGGGGGGAACGGGACGAGCAGTACTTC
CDR3aa: CASSIPAWGERDEQYF

abundance: many
d_gene: .
v_gene: TRBV30
j_gene: TRBJ1-5
CDR3nt: TGTGCCTGGAGTCTGTCTCTTGCGTATAGCAATCAGCCCCAGCATTTT
CDR3aa: CAWSLSLAYSNQPQHF

abundance: many
d_gene: .
v_gene: TRBV11-2
j_gene: TRBJ1-6
CDR3nt: TGTGCCAGCACCGAGAATTCACCCCTCCACTTT
CDR3aa: CASTENSPLHF

abundance: many
d_gene: .
v_gene: TRBV28
j_gene: TRBJ2-7
CDR3nt: TGTGCCAGCAGGGGACACACTACCTACGAGCAGTACTTC
CDR3aa: CASRGHTTYEQYF

abundance: many
d_gene: .
v_gene: TRBV18
j_gene: TRBJ2-7
CDR3nt: TGTGCCAGCTCACCGACAGCCTACGAGCAGTACTTC
CDR3aa: CASSPTAYEQYF

abundance: many
d_gene: TRBD1
v_gene: TRBV29-1
j_gene: TRBJ1-4
CDR3nt: TGCAGCGCGGGGCAGGGGACAGGGCCAACTAATGAAAAACTGTTTTTT
CDR3aa: CSAGQGTGPTNEKLFF

abundance: .
d_gene: .
v_gene: TRBV20-1
j_gene: TRBJ2-7
CDR3nt: TGCAGTGCTAGAGATCTTTCGGCTAGGACCTACGAGCAGTACTTC
CDR3aa: CSARDLSARTYEQYF

abundance: few
d_gene: TRBD1
v_gene: TRBV29-1
j_gene: TRBJ2-6
CDR3nt: TGCAGCGTTGAGGGCAGGGGGCGGTCTGGGGCCAACGTCCTGACTTTC
CDR3aa: CSVEGRGRSGANVLTF

abundance: many
d_gene: TRBD2
v_gene: TRBV20-1
j_gene: TRBJ2-1
CDR3nt: TGCAGTGGCCGAGGGACTAGCGGGGGATACAATGAGCAGTTCTTC
CDR3aa: CSGRGTSGGYNEQFF

abundance: .
d_gene: .
v_gene: TRBV10-3
j_gene: TRBJ1-5
CDR3nt: TGTGCCATCAGTGAAAATAGCAATCAGCCCCAGCATTTT
CDR3aa: CAISENSNQPQHF

abundance: many
d_gene: .
v_gene: TRBV9
j_gene: TRBJ2-1
CDR3nt: TGTGCCAGCAGCGCCCCCCTAACCGGTGAGCAGTTCTTC
CDR3aa: CASSAPLTGEQFF

abundance: many
d_gene: .
v_gene: TRBV2
j_gene: TRBJ2-5
CDR3nt: TGTGCCAGCAAGAGGGGAGAGACCCAGTACTTC
CDR3aa: CASKRGETQYF

abundance: .
d_gene: TRBD1
v_gene: TRBV28
j_gene: TRBJ1-4
CDR3nt: TGTGCCAGCAGTTACCGACAGGGGCCGCGCGAAAAACTGTTTTTT
CDR3aa: CASSYRQGPREKLFF

abundance: many
d_gene: TRBD2
v_gene: TRBV12-3/TRBV12-4
j_gene: TRBJ2-4
CDR3nt: TGTGCCAGCAGTCCTAGCGGGAGGGAAAACATTCAGTACTTC
CDR3aa: CASSPSGRENIQYF

abundance: .
d_gene: TRBD2
v_gene: TRBV7-2
j_gene: TRBJ2-5
CDR3nt: TGTGCCAGCAGCACCCAAAGCGGGAGTCAAGAGACCCAGTACTTC
CDR3aa: CASSTQSGSQETQYF

abundance: many
d_gene: .
v_gene: TRBV6-2/TRBV6-3
j_gene: TRBJ2-1
CDR3nt: TGTGCCAGCCTCTTAGGCGGGACTTACAATGAGCAGTTCTTC
CDR3aa: CASLLGGTYNEQFF

abundance: few
d_gene: .
v_gene: TRBV19
j_gene: TRBJ1-5
CDR3nt: TGTGCCAGTAAGGGGCCCAATCAGCCCCAGCATTTT
CDR3aa: CASKGPNQPQHF

abundance: few
d_gene: .
v_gene: TRBV7-9
j_gene: TRBJ2-6
CDR3nt: TGTGCCAGCAGCTCCCCACGCGGGCCCTCTGGGGCCAACGTCCTGACTTTC
CDR3aa: CASSSPRGPSGANVLTF

abundance: few
d_gene: TRBD2
v_gene: TRBV7-3
j_gene: TRBJ2-1
CDR3nt: TGTGCCAGCAGCTTAGGAGCTAGCGGGAGGATCGGGGGGATTAGGAATGAGCAGTTCTTC
CDR3aa: CASSLGASGRIGGIRNEQFF

abundance: few
d_gene: .
v_gene: TRBV29-1
j_gene: TRBJ2-1
CDR3nt: TGCAGCGTTGCCAGTGACGGCAATGAGCAGTTCTTC
CDR3aa: CSVASDGNEQFF

abundance: many
d_gene: .
v_gene: TRBV20-1
j_gene: TRBJ2-4
CDR3nt: TGCAGTGTAATAGGGGGGGTCGAAAACATTCAGTACTTC
CDR3aa: CSVIGGVENIQYF

abundance: many
d_gene: .
v_gene: TRBV7-9
j_gene: TRBJ1-1
CDR3nt: TGTGCCAGCAGCCCAGTTCTGGGGAACACTGAAGCTTTCTTT
CDR3aa: CASSPVLGNTEAFF

abundance: .
d_gene: TRBD1
v_gene: TRBV6-1
j_gene: TRBJ2-7
CDR3nt: TGTGTCAGCCGGCGGACAGGGGGTAAAGAGTACGAGCAGTACTTC
CDR3aa: CVSRRTGGKEYEQYF

abundance: many
d_gene: TRBD1
v_gene: TRBV3-1
j_gene: TRBJ1-1
CDR3nt: TGTGCCAGCAGCCAGGCAGGGGGCTCCGCTGAAGCTTTCTTT
CDR3aa: CASSQAGGSAEAFF

abundance: many
d_gene: .
v_gene: TRBV28
j_gene: TRBJ2-6
CDR3nt: TGTGCCAGCAGCTTAGGAGGGGCTGGGGCCAACGTCCTGACTTTC
CDR3aa: CASSLGGAGANVLTF

abundance: many
d_gene: .
v_gene: TRBV28
j_gene: TRBJ1-1
CDR3nt: TGTGCCAGCAGTTCAACCCCCGGACGGGGGAACACTGAAGCTTTCTTT
CDR3aa: CASSSTPGRGNTEAFF

abundance: few
d_gene: .
v_gene: TRBV6-5
j_gene: TRBJ2-1
CDR3nt: TGTGCCAGCAGTTATCCCGAGGAGCAGTGCTTC
CDR3aa: CASSYPEEQCF

abundance: many
d_gene: .
v_gene: TRBV7-9
j_gene: TRBJ1-5
CDR3nt: TGTGCCAGCAGCTTAGAGTTCGGTCAGCCCCAGCATTTT
CDR3aa: CASSLEFGQPQHF

abundance: few
d_gene: .
v_gene: TRBV3-1
j_gene: TRBJ2-1
CDR3nt: TGTGCCAGCAGCCAAGAAGACGGACGGGCTGAGCAGTTCTTC
CDR3aa: CASSQEDGRAEQFF

abundance: .
d_gene: .
v_gene: TRBV29-1
j_gene: TRBJ2-1
CDR3nt: TGCAGCGTCGCCAGGGAGAGCTACCCGAGCTCCTACAATGAGCAGTTCTTC
CDR3aa: CSVARESYPSSYNEQFF